The present T cell receptor beta chain was sequenced within a study of blood T cell repertoires in COVID-19. In the original processing: For nucleated cells, counts were estimated from reference gene primer amplification. This table comes from immunoSEQ multiplex PCR, and its TCRdb copy is limited to in-frame clones, with some not included. V and J calls and clone size are copied from that table; D and trimming were computed from the DNA. The table lists more than 250,000 clones, roughly 80% of them singletons, with more than 4% in the top ten. The CDR3 length is 16 residues. Trimming stripped 6 bases from V and 6 bases from J, with 23 bases between. The V gene's germline CDR1 is MNHNY and CDR2 SVGAGI (reference sequence). Clinical histories supplied by participants themselves formed the basis of cohort assignment.

The specimen was PBMCs or T cells enriched from blood (not recorded which). The chain recombines TRBV6-6 with TRBJ1-2; a weak D match, TRBD1 (6 bases). This TCR was recovered from a man aged 40-50 years who had been exposed to COVID-19. CDR3 protein: CASSAQVGAQYDGYTF. CDR3 sequence (DNA): TGTGCCAGCAGCGCACAGGTGGGGGCGCAGTACGATGGCTACACCTTC.